The clone carrying this TCR beta chain showed up many times. This entry comes from a study of T cells in Graves' hyperthyroidism and ophthalmopathy. Amplified regions were TCR beta CDR3 sequences from RNA transcripts. In the first-round RT-PCR of the TCR CDR3, the HTBI primer set was used. TCRdb re-called the multiplex PCR reads with MiXCR, one entry per CDR3 protein. The table records fewer than 600,000 distinct CDR3 sequences, around 15% of them present only once. CDR3 length: 17 residues. V lost 5 bases to trimming and J lost 2 bases; unmatched junction nucleotides: 13. From germline, CDR1 is SGHVS and CDR2 FNYEAQ. Across 18 months, stable Graves' hyperthyroidism was marked by no progression to ophthalmopathy. Newly diagnosed hyperthyroidism patients aged 18 to 65 years had disease lasting under 2 months.

Sequenced input: blood. V usage is TRBV7-6 and J usage is TRBJ1-1; 8 bases line up with TRBD1. This receptor was taken from a woman between 18 and 29 years old with Graves' hyperthyroidism. In nucleotides, the CDR3 is TGTGCCAGCAGCCTCCGGACAGGGAGGGTGGCAAACACTGAAGCTTTCTTT. Its translation: CASSLRTGRVANTEAFF.